This T cell receptor (beta chain) comes out of a study of OX40 agonist ivuxolimab in advanced cancers. Overall study context: Patients received ivuxolimab, an intravenous treatment, every 2 weeks at 0.01 to 10 mg/kg. Cancers in dose escalation were hepatocellular, melanoma, renal cell and head and neck. Having had anti-PD-1, anti-PD-L1 or anti-CTLA-4 therapy before was allowed, and around 39% had some.

Germline-derived CDR1 and CDR2 are SGHTA and FQGNSA. The V end was cut by 1 base, the J end by 1 base, with 8 bases between. The CDR3 covers 14 residues. Study-level results: Not determined was the antigen specificity of the expanded peripheral T cells.

Only in-frame clones appear in the TCRdb table, and some are missing; sequencing was by immunoSEQ multiplex PCR. The data contain tens of thousands of clones, approximately 90% of them singletons. This clone has just one count. Its matching antigen is unknown. The clonotype comes from an adult with an advanced solid tumor such as melanoma, head and neck, liver or kidney cancer. This chain joins TRBV7-2 and TRBJ2-7; D is uncertain. The sample consisted of CD4+ or CD8+ T cells sorted from blood, taken in a trial of the OX40 agonist ivuxolimab. CDR3 DNA sequence: TGTGCCAGCAGCTTAGTTTCGCGTTCCTACGAGCAGTACTTC. Its protein is CASSLVSRSYEQYF.